These 9 T cell receptor beta chains came from one sample sequenced in a study of neurological immune-mediated disorders. TCRdb passed the 5' RACE reads through MiXCR, listing each CDR3 protein once. There are tens of thousands of distinct CDR3 sequences in the sample; nearly 10% occur only once, and 9.5% to 15% lies in the top ten. Documented time point: longitudinal time-point 2. The sequenced sample consisted of PBMCs. All receptors come from a man aged 30 to 45 in good health.

This clonotype has a count of ten or more. This chain links TRBV10-3 with TRBJ2-3; D is unresolved. The CDR3 loop spans 13 amino acids. The germline V and J ends were trimmed by 10 bases and 0 bases, with 11 bases remaining between them. Germline loops: CDR1 ENHRY, CDR2 SYGVKD. CDR3 amino acids: CATKVTSTDTQYF. Written as DNA, the CDR3 is TGTGCCACCAAGGTCACTAGCACAGATACGCAGTATTTT.

This clonotype occurred many times. The J gene is TRBJ2-3, the V gene TRBV4-2; 12 positions match TRBD2. Looked up from germline, CDR1 is LGHNA and CDR2 is YNFKEQ. Trimming at V came to 4 bases and at J to 4 bases, leaving 6 bases not matched to a gene. CDR3 length: 16 residues. The chain's CDR3 is CASSPQTSGSSDTQYF. In DNA form, the CDR3 reads TGTGCCAGCAGCCCACAGACTAGCGGGAGCTCAGATACGCAGTATTTT.

There are many counts of this clonotype. CDR3 nucleotide sequence: TGTGCCATCAGTGAAGGTGAGCGGACCCTCTACGAGCAGTACTTC. Amino acids: CAISEGERTLYEQYF. The rearrangement uses TRBV10-3 and TRBJ2-7; maybe TRBD2 (5 bases). Germline V gene lookup returns CDR1 ENHRY and CDR2 SYGVKD. The CDR3 totals 15 residues. Trimming took 3 bases from V and 3 from J, leaving 15 bases between them.

There are a few counts of this clonotype. The gene calls are TRBV20-1 and TRBJ2-7, with D maybe TRBD2 (6 bases). The CDR3 covers 12 residues. Germline CDR1 and CDR2: DFQATT and SNEGSKA (reference sequence). The V end was cut by 7 bases, the J end by 6 bases, with 16 bases between. CDR3 coding DNA: TGCAGTGGAACGGCGGGGCCCTCCGAGCAGTACTTC. Its protein product is CSGTAGPSEQYF.

This clonotype was counted at least ten times. The rearrangement joins TRBV6-5 to TRBJ1-1, with a tentative D call TRBD1 (6 bases). There are 14 residues in the CDR3. Germline CDR1 reads MNHEY; CDR2 reads SVGAGI. Trimming removed 7 bases at V and 4 bases at J, with 16 bases between. The CDR3 nucleotides read TGTGCCAGCAAGAGGGGGGGGGCTGGCACTGAAGCTTTCTTT. It encodes CASKRGGAGTEAFF.

At least ten counts were recorded for this clonotype. The gene calls are TRBV28 and TRBJ1-5; perhaps TRBD1 as D (6 bases). Germline lookup yields CDR1 MDHEN and CDR2 SYDVKM. The V end was cut by 6 bases, the J end by 9 bases, with 12 bases between. This CDR3 contains 12 residues. CDR3 DNA: TGTGCCAGCAGCGCACCCAGGGGGCCCCAGCATTTT. This sequence encodes CASSAPRGPQHF.

This clonotype was counted at least ten times. This chain connects TRBV29-1 to TRBJ2-1; 7 bases align to TRBD1. This CDR3 is built from 13 residues. CDR1 is SQVTM and CDR2 is ANQGSEA in the germline V gene. V lost 4 bases to trimming and J lost 7 bases; unmatched junction nucleotides: 7. The CDR3 region is CSVGGDRVNEQFF. CDR3 DNA: TGCAGCGTTGGTGGAGACAGGGTAAATGAGCAGTTCTTC.

This clonotype was seen many times. The rearrangement links TRBV7-2 to TRBJ2-1; 7 bases are a match to TRBD2. The V gene's germline CDR1 is SGHTA and CDR2 FQGNSA. This CDR3 contains 17 residues. V lost 5 bases and J lost 0; bases outside the gene matches: 10. DNA for the CDR3: TGTGCCAGCAGCGGGCGCGGGAGAGGGAGCTCCTACAATGAGCAGTTCTTC. It specifies CASSGRGRGSSYNEQFF.

This clonotype has ten or more counts. CDR3 amino acids: CAITRSLGGGYTF. Here the CDR3 DNA reads TGTGCCATCACTCGGTCCCTGGGAGGAGGCTACACCTTC. The chain has TRBV10-3 and TRBJ1-2; D not certain. CDR1 ENHRY and CDR2 SYGVKD come from the germline V gene. The CDR3 has 13 residues. Trimming took 7 bases from V and 8 from J, leaving 17 bases between them.